This T cell receptor beta chain was captured by sequencing in a study of blood T cells in healthy people across ages (dated by TCRdb to 2014 to 2015). Regarding the complete study: In model experiments, template switching captured about one uniquely barcoded TCR beta cDNA molecule for every two T cells. Age-related changes in TCR beta repertoire diversity were measured in the study by deep sequencing normalized with unique cDNA molecular identifiers. The study analyzed two additional independent replicas of 1 million unique cDNA reads from the same blood draw for two donors, one aged 18 to 30 and one aged 80 or older. To avoid experimental bias, donors of different ages were spread randomly across the sequencing lanes. Four age groups were formed from the donors: young (average approximately 15 years), middle-aged (just under 40), aged (approximately 60) and long-lived (82). Paper-wide results and their limitations: Observed TCR beta diversity per million T cells fell roughly linearly with age, and a significant reduction was already apparent by age approximately 40. Compared with the aged group, more naive CD4+ T cells, fewer expanded clones and increased TCR diversity were shown by the long-lived group, suggesting age selection. Conclusive comparison of naive and antigen-experienced compartments was prevented by the profiling of bulk unsorted PBMCs. Because the CMV infection status of the donors was unknown, age-related changes in expanded clonotypes may potentially have been confounded. Observed TCR beta diversity correlated strongly with the percentage of naive T cells measured by flow cytometry. Estimates of total diversity based on one million sequenced T cells were considered lower bounds and underestimates.

The library was built by means of 5' RACE. The data were produced on an Illumina HiSeq 2500. A second about 7 to 11 cycle PCR used a sample-barcoded 5' primer and a J-beta primer mix. A template-switch 5' adaptor carrying 12 random nucleotides introduced a unique molecular identifier onto each TCR beta cDNA molecule. Each sample yielded at least 3 million CDR3-containing paired-end reads. All of the RNA was converted into first-strand cDNA using the Mint cDNA synthesis kit, with a TRBC-specific oligonucleotide serving as the primer. All cDNA was treated with uracil-DNA glycosylase and then went through a first 18-cycle PCR with the universal primers M1SS and BC2_uni_R. The paper's data handling went like this. Each sample was normalized by randomly selecting 1 million high-quality reads, each carrying a distinct molecular identifier. Instead of being binned into consensus sequences, reads with shared molecular identifiers were discarded. MiTCR, set to a Q25 quality threshold and the strictest error-elimination algorithm, was used for CDR3 identification, clonotype clustering and error correction. A nonparametric unseen species model using Euler transformation provided a lower-bound estimate of total TCR beta diversity. In TCRdb, the public reads were trimmed at Q25 with fastp and aligned with MiXCR, with productive beta chains retained. For every CDR3 protein sequence, its rows merge into one entry that carries the most common genes and DNA. These V and J calls derive from TCRdb rather than the authors' analysis. This sample is represented by under 850,000 distinct CDR3 sequences; around 34% of them were singletons. The ten most abundant clones make up around 13% of the sample.

The roughly 42 donors, aged about 6 to 95 years, were systemically healthy Caucasian individuals from Russia. Roughly 10 milliliters of peripheral blood were drawn from each donor into EDTA-treated Vacutainer tubes. PBMCs were isolated by Ficoll-Paque density-gradient centrifugation, with at least 7 million obtained per sample. Trizol reagent was used to extract total RNA from the PBMCs, yielding at least 6 micrograms per sample. For every donor, flow cytometry on a PBMC aliquot measured the percentage of naive CD45RAhigh/CD27high T cells. This clonotype was recorded at least ten times. Its antigen target is currently unknown. Per-base quality was not reported, and no clone a single base away is much larger than it. Compared with germline, V lacks 4 bases and J lacks 0 bases; bases without a gene match: 6. The CDR3 contains 17 residues, cysteine and phenylalanine counted. Just the 51-base CDR3 DNA is kept, in frame starting at base 1. CDR1 LGHNA and CDR2 YSLEER are derived from the germline V gene.

The receptor chain draws on TRBV4-3 and TRBJ2-3, and 11 junctional nucleotides match TRBD2. This TCR derives from a man younger than 30 in good health. Sequencing used blood. The nucleotide sequence is TGCGCCAGCAGCCGGTCTAGCGGGGGGTCCAGCACAGATACGCAGTATTTT. This codes for CASSRSSGGSSTDTQYF.